The T cell receptor (beta chain) under discussion was sequenced for a study of shared T cell receptors in the human thymus. This clone was seen more than once but under ten times. Libraries were prepared by immunoSEQ multiplex PCR; TCRdb keeps only in-frame clonotypes and omits some of them. The top ten clones hold 0.0085% to 0.012% of a sample with hundreds of thousands of clones, roughly 90% of them seen once. V was shortened by 4 bases and J by 3 bases, with 13 bases between the two germline ends. Germline CDR1 SGHNT, CDR2 YYREEE (reference sequence). The CDR3 consists of 14 residues. This sample was also put to use in a study of human thymus T cells. That source reports: Healthy Finnish infants undergoing corrective surgery for congenital heart defects were used as donors. Thymic and blood repertoires appeared to show biased V and J gene usage. There were highly overlapping thymic repertoires among unrelated individuals, as related research reported.

Sequenced sample: thymocytes. The TCR comes from a boy under two years old with a congenital heart defect. The rearrangement joins TRBV5-4 to TRBJ1-2; D gene uncertain. CDR3 in DNA: TGTGCCAGCAGCAAACTACCCTGGGACTATGGCTACACCTTC. Protein product: CASSKLPWDYGYTF. The full variable domain, rest sourced from reference TRBV5-4 and TRBJ1-2, is ETGVTQSPTHLIKTRGQQVTLRCSSQSGHNTVSWYQQALGQGPQFIFQYYREEENGRGNFPPRFSGLQFPNYSSELNVNALELDDSALYLCASSKLPWDYGYTFGSGTRLTVV.